The clone carrying this T cell receptor (beta chain) was seen a few times. Its antigen is unidentified. The sample belongs to a study of T cell responses to AZD1222 COVID-19 vaccine. Whole-study results and caveats: Mostly white British, mostly female donors; authors suggested clonal diversity may be underestimated.

Clones were read by immunoSEQ multiplex PCR, and TCRdb kept only the in-frame ones, dropping some. Seen here are tens of thousands of clones, around 85% observed once, and the top ten hold roughly 25%. V was shortened by 3 bases and J by 3 bases, with 14 bases between the two germline ends. Germline values: CDR1 SGHTA, CDR2 FQGTGA. The length of the CDR3 is 15 residues. This sequence joins TRBV7-3 and TRBJ1-1; TRBD1 is a possible D gene (6 bases). Specimen: peripheral blood, collected 28 days after the second AZD1222 dose. This TCR was sampled from an adult who received the AZD1222 COVID-19 vaccine. CDR3 in DNA: TGTGCCAGCAGCTTCGAGGGTCAGGGGTACACTGAAGCTTTCTTT. Translating gives CASSFEGQGYTEAFF.